This TCR beta chain was profiled in a study of CD8+ T cells in alopecia areata. Extracted from the samples, RNA was reverse transcribed into cDNA to serve as the sequencing template. Clones were read by immunoSEQ multiplex PCR, and TCRdb kept only the in-frame ones, dropping some. The sample records 140,000 to 150,000 clones, 45% to 60% being singletons. This CDR3 is 13 amino acids long. Trimming pared 3 bases from V and 4 bases from J, leaving 12 bases between. Looked up from germline, CDR1 is SQVTM and CDR2 is ANQGSEA. J is TRBJ1-1 and V is TRBV29-1; D ambiguous. The material was CD4+ T cells sorted from blood, obtained at week 0. The sequence was obtained from a human donor with alopecia areata. CDR3 protein: CSVEGGRVTEAFF. The CDR3, as DNA: TGCAGCGTTGAGGGAGGGAGGGTCACTGAAGCTTTCTTT.